One and the same sample provided the 23 T cell receptor beta chains below, sequenced in a study of T cell clonality in common variable immunodeficiency (dated by TCRdb to between 2014 and 2017). Library method: the immunoSEQ multiplex PCR assay. The table comes from immuneACCESS by way of TCRdb, which keeps in-frame sequences with V and J called. Part of the clones is missing from these tables; in studies checked, under half for an unresolved V gene and the rest for unknown reasons. This sample includes 30,000 to 35,000 clones, and none of them was observed just once. The ten largest clones add up to around 6.7% of the sample. Paper-wide results and their limitations: Fewer deletions and N-nucleotide insertions were reportedly observed in CVID TCRbeta sequences, and highly modified clones with 13 or more V deletions were reportedly absent from CVID TCRbeta sequences.

No antigen is known for these receptors. The specimen was peripheral blood mononuclear cells. Every receptor here comes from a human donor with common variable immunodeficiency.

This clone was picked up many times. The read terminates 3 residues before the CDR3 end, so the remaining end is supplied by the germline J gene. V and J are TRBV7-6 and TRBJ2-1; a weak D match, TRBD2 (5 bases). Trimming cost V 5 bases and J 0 bases, with 11 bases left between them. This CDR3 contains 15 residues. The germline CDR1 and CDR2 sequences are SGHVS and FNYEAQ. The DNA read from the CDR3 is TGTGCCAGCAGCCGGACTTCTCGCTCCTACAATGAG. It encodes CASSRTSRSYNE. The entire CDR3 is CASSRTSRSYNEQFF.

This CDR3 reads CASSSGQVLNEKLFF. The covered CDR3 bases are TGTGCCAGCAGCTCAGGACAGGTCCTTAATGAAAAA. The chain couples TRBV7-2 to TRBJ1-4, with TRBD1 matching 7 bases. The observed sequence ends 3 residues before the CDR3 terminus, with the missing tail filled in from the germline J gene. The CDR3 contains 15 residues. Germline V gene data show CDR1 as SGHTA and CDR2 as FQGNSA. Trimming at V came to 4 bases and at J to 4 bases, leaving 6 bases not matched to a gene.

This clone was seen ten or more times. The sequence runs out 3 residues before the end of the CDR3; the remainder is reconstructed from the germline J gene. J is TRBJ2-1 and V is TRBV18; 8 bases are a match to TRBD2. The V segment lost 0 bases and the J segment 7 bases; nucleotides outside the gene matches: 5. The CDR3 contains 15 residues. Germline-derived CDR1 and CDR2 are KGHSH and LQKENI. The CDR3 loop reads CASSPPTGRGNEQFF. CDR3 DNA, as far as it was read: TGTGCCAGCTCACCACCGACCGGGAGGGGAAATGAG.

This clone is medium-sized. The read terminates 3 residues ahead of where the CDR3 ends, so the germline J gene completes it. The chain recombines TRBV2 with TRBJ1-2; D is uncertain. Germline V lookup: CDR1 SNHLY, CDR2 FYNNEI. The CDR3 sequence is 11 residues long. The CDR3 bases that were read are TGTGCCAGCGTCCAGACTGAGGGC. It specifies CASVQTEG. The whole CDR3 protein is CASVQTEGYTF.

About this clone: Coverage ceases 3 residues before the CDR3 finishes, and the germline J gene fills in the end. The genes are TRBV7-6 and TRBJ1-2; D is unclear. Trimming took off 5 bases at V and 7 bases at J, with 11 bases between the two ends. The CDR3 runs to 12 residues. Germline V CDR1 and CDR2: SGHVS, FNYEAQ. The DNA read from the CDR3 is TGTGCCAGCAGCGCACTTGACTTTGGC. This gives the protein CASSALDFG. The entire CDR3 protein reads CASSALDFGYTF.

This clone was seen only a few times. The sequenced fragment ends 3 residues before the CDR3 boundary, so the rest is inferred from the germline J gene. The V gene is TRBV19, the J gene TRBJ2-7; D remains ambiguous. The CDR3 runs 14 residues. The germline gives CDR1 LNHDA, CDR2 SQIVND (reference sequence). V lost 5 bases and J 6 bases, leaving 17 bases between the germline ends. The CDR3 bases that were read are TGTGCCAGTAGTCTCCGCTCCCAGGCACCCGAG. It is translated as CASSLRSQAPE. The full CDR3 protein reads CASSLRSQAPEQYF.

CDR3 DNA, as far as it was read: TGCAGTGCTAGAGTAGAAGGGGACATCGCCTATGGC. This translates into CSARVEGDIAYG. The full CDR3 is CSARVEGDIAYGYTF. The rearrangement joins TRBV20-1 to TRBJ1-2, with a possible D match to TRBD1 (6 bases). From the germline J gene comes the end of the CDR3, since the read stops 3 residues before it. V was cut by 1 base and J by 4 bases, with 16 bases left in between. The CDR3 spans 15 residues. CDR1 is DFQATT and CDR2 is SNEGSKA in the germline V gene (reference sequence).

In this sample, this clone turned up many times. The DNA ends 3 residues before the CDR3 does, and the rest of the CDR3 is filled in from the germline J gene. This sequence joins TRBV7-3 and TRBJ2-2; 7 bases agree with TRBD2. Germline assignment: CDR1 SGHTA and CDR2 FQGTGA. The CDR3 has 15 amino acids. J gave up 2 bases and V 5 bases, and 5 bases lay outside the gene matches. The CDR3 is CASSPSGINTGELFF. The sequenced CDR3 bases are TGTGCCAGCAGCCCCAGCGGGATAAACACCGGGGAG.

A word on this clone: The read finishes 3 residues shy of the CDR3 end, and the germline J gene is used to complete it. The rearrangement links TRBV11-2 to TRBJ2-7; no reliable D call. V was trimmed by 3 bases and J by 2 bases, leaving 5 bases between them. The CDR3 is made up of 12 amino acids. Germline V gives CDR1 SGHAT, CDR2 FQNNGV. The CDR3 bases that were read are TGTGCCAGCAGCTTTAGGGCCTACGAG. Translating gives CASSFRAYE. The complete CDR3 protein is CASSFRAYEQYF. The whole variable domain, remainder taken from reference TRBV11-2 and TRBJ2-7, is EAGVAQSPRYKIIEKRQSVAFWCNPISGHATLYWYQQILGQGPKLLIQFQNNGVVDDSQLPKDRFSAERLKGVDSTLKIQPAKLEDSAVYLCASSFRAYEQYFGPGTRLTVT.

This clone was counted at least ten times. The CDR3 end falls 3 residues outside the read, so it is completed with the germline J gene. The chain uses TRBV6-2 or TRBV6-3 and TRBJ2-2, with 8 bases that match TRBD2. The CDR3 is made up of 15 amino acids. Germline CDR1 and CDR2: MNHEY and SVGEGT. V shed 4 bases, J shed 4 bases, and the junction held 5 bases outside the gene matches. CDR3 DNA, as far as it was read: TGTGCCAGCAGTTCGATAGCGGGGAGCACCGGGGAG. As protein: CASSSIAGSTGE. The CDR3 as a whole reads CASSSIAGSTGELFF.

The sample holds a few counts of this clone. The CDR3 extends 3 residues past the end of the read, so its final part is completed from the germline J gene. The genes are TRBV7-3 and TRBJ2-1; TRBD2 is a possible D gene (5 bases). The CDR3 spans 14 residues. The germline V and J ends were trimmed by 5 bases and 8 bases, with 16 bases remaining between them. Germline V gives CDR1 SGHTA, CDR2 FQGTGA. CDR3 amino acids: CASSPDAMRDEQFF. The CDR3 DNA, read in part, is TGTGCCAGCAGCCCCGACGCGATGAGGGATGAG. Supplemented by reference TRBV7-3 and TRBJ2-1, the full variable domain reads GAGVSQTPSNKVTEKGKYVELRCDPISGHTALYWYRQSLGQGPEFLIYFQGTGAADDSGLPNDRFFAVRPEGSVSTLKIQRTERGDSAVYLCASSPDAMRDEQFFGPGTRLTVL.

This clone came up many times. The CDR3 extends 3 residues past the end of the read, so its final part is completed from the germline J gene. The chain recombines TRBV12-3 or TRBV12-4 with TRBJ1-2, with 8 bases that match TRBD1. This CDR3 contains 14 residues. V was pared by 4 bases and J by 2 bases, with 3 bases of the junction left unmatched. CDR3: CASSYRGRNYGYTF. The sequenced part of the CDR3 DNA is TGTGCCAGCAGTTACAGGGGGAGAAACTATGGC.

Regarding this clone: The read is 3 residues too short to cover the CDR3 end, so that end is filled in from the germline J gene. Other DNA sequences in this sample translate to the same CDR3. The V call is TRBV6-1, the J call TRBJ2-5; D perhaps matches TRBD1 (7 bases). Germline loops: CDR1 MNHNS, CDR2 SASEGT. V dropped 2 bases and J dropped 5 bases, with 12 bases sitting between them. This CDR3 spans 14 amino acids. The CDR3 loop is CASSEWPGGETQYF. The sequenced part of the CDR3 DNA is TGTGCCAGCAGTGAATGGCCAGGGGGGGAGACC.

A few counts support this clone. Read sequence stops 3 residues before the CDR3 end, and the germline J gene provides the missing end. This rearrangement joins TRBV19 to TRBJ2-2, with 11 bases fitting TRBD2. V shed 4 bases and J 6 bases; nucleotides not matched to a gene: 10. Germline CDR1 is LNHDA and CDR2 is SQIVND (reference sequence). CDR3 length: 17 residues. Here the CDR3 reads CASSTHRLAGLAGELFF. Incomplete CDR3 DNA: TGTGCCAGTAGTACCCACCGACTAGCGGGACTCGCCGGGGAG.

This clone was observed a handful of times. One end of the junction is discordant with germline, which a read error may explain. The sequence runs out 3 residues before the end of the CDR3; the remainder is reconstructed from the germline J gene. The gene calls are TRBV6-2 or TRBV6-3 and TRBJ2-1, with D perhaps matching TRBD2 (5 bases). Germline assignment: CDR1 MNHEY and CDR2 SVGEGT. There are 12 residues in the CDR3. The CDR3 bases that were read are TGTGCCAGCTGTTATCGGGGCAATGAG. Residues: CASCYRGNE. The full CDR3 sequence reads CASCYRGNEQFF.

This clone is termed medium-sized. The CDR3 goes on 3 residues after the read ends, and that part is filled in from the germline J gene. This chain joins TRBV2 and TRBJ1-2; 8 positions match TRBD1. V dropped 6 bases and J dropped 5; count of bases not matched to a gene: 8. The CDR3 runs 14 residues. Germline V gene data show CDR1 as SNHLY and CDR2 as FYNNEI. CDR3: CASRRGQGGYGYTF. The part of the CDR3 DNA that was read is TGTGCCAGCAGACGAGGACAGGGCGGATATGGC.

This clone is labeled medium-sized. The CDR3 region is CASSPARGGNQPQHF. The CDR3 DNA, read in part, is TGTGCCAGCTCACCAGCACGAGGGGGCAATCAGCCC. The chain links TRBV18 to TRBJ1-5; TRBD1 is a possible D gene (5 bases). From the germline J gene comes the end of the CDR3, since the read stops 3 residues before it. This CDR3 comprises 15 residues. Trimming pared 2 bases from V and 2 bases from J, leaving 10 bases between. The V gene's germline CDR1 is KGHSH and CDR2 LQKENI.

As regards this clone: From the germline J gene comes the end of the CDR3, since the read stops 3 residues before it. The rearrangement uses TRBV11-2 and TRBJ1-1, with TRBD1 as a possible D gene (5 bases). The germline V and J ends were trimmed by 5 bases and 4 bases, with 14 bases remaining between them. CDR1 SGHAT and CDR2 FQNNGV come from the germline V gene. This CDR3 contains 14 residues. The CDR3 here is CASSPGRQGTEAFF. CDR3 bases read: TGTGCCAGCAGCCCGGGCCGCCAGGGCACTGAA.

As regards this clone: The read terminates 3 residues before the CDR3 end, so the remaining end is supplied by the germline J gene. The genes are TRBV6-1 and TRBJ2-2, with D maybe TRBD2 (6 bases). The V and J ends lost 0 bases and 0 bases respectively, with 8 bases between them. The CDR3 contains 16 residues. Per the germline V gene, CDR1 is MNHNS and CDR2 is SASEGT. The DNA read from the CDR3 is TGTGCCAGCAGTGAAGCGAGACTAGCGAACACCGGGGAG. Translated, it gives CASSEARLANTGE. The complete CDR3 reads CASSEARLANTGELFF.

This clone was counted many times. The read ends 3 residues early relative to the CDR3; the germline J gene fills the gap. This chain uses TRBV2 with TRBJ1-5, with 11 bases identical to TRBD1. The CDR3 extends over 14 amino acids. CDR1 and CDR2 (germline): SNHLY, FYNNEI. The V and J ends lost 7 bases and 4 bases, in that order; junction bases with no gene match: 3. CDR3 amino acids: CASTDRGLNQPQHF. The sequenced part of the CDR3 DNA is TGTGCCAGCACGGACAGGGGGCTAAATCAGCCC. Full variable domain (missing parts from reference TRBV2 and TRBJ1-5): EPEVTQTPSHQVTQMGQEVILRCVPISNHLYFYWYRQILGQKVEFLVSFYNNEISEKSEIFDDQFSVERPDGSNFTLKIRSTKLEDSAMYFCASTDRGLNQPQHFGDGTRLSIL.

In its sample, this clone was seen many times. Read coverage stops 3 residues before the CDR3 terminus; the germline J gene supplies the remainder. The V and J genes are TRBV15 and TRBJ2-4; D is unresolved. The CDR3 contains 12 residues. V was pared by 3 bases and J by 8 bases, with 8 bases between. The germline gives CDR1 LNHNV, CDR2 YYDKDF (reference sequence). The sequenced part of the CDR3 DNA is TGTGCCACCAGCAGCCCTAGTGACATT. It yields the protein CATSSPSDI. The CDR3, in full, reads CATSSPSDIQYF.

This clone was counted only a few times. With the read ending 3 residues before the CDR3 end, the germline J gene is used to fill in that end. This chain connects TRBV7-3 to TRBJ2-7, with 9 bases that match TRBD2. CDR3 size: 15 residues. Germline V gene sequence: CDR1 SGHTA, CDR2 FQGTGA. V lost 3 bases to trimming and J lost 5 bases; unmatched junction nucleotides: 8. CDR3 sequence reads: CASSFLAGRYNEQYF. The CDR3 DNA, read in part, is TGTGCCAGCAGCTTCCTAGCGGGACGTTATAACGAG.

In the case of this clone: The CDR3 extends 3 residues past the end of the read, so its final part is completed from the germline J gene. The chain combines TRBV18 with TRBJ2-5; tentatively, D is TRBD1 (6 bases). V gave up 3 bases and J gave up 5 bases, with 10 bases separating them. The CDR3 sequence is 13 residues long. Germline loops: CDR1 KGHSH, CDR2 LQKENI. Here the CDR3 reads CASSPGQLETQYF. The covered CDR3 bases are TGTGCCAGCTCACCCGGACAGTTGGAGACC.